One and the same sample provided the 18 T cell receptor beta chains below, sequenced in a study of long-term antiretroviral therapy in people with HIV. Running of the v3.0 immunoSEQ assay took place at survey level. The protocol was immunoSEQ multiplex PCR, while the TCRdb copy is restricted to in-frame clones and leaves out a portion. The table records 20,000 to 25,000 clones, about 76% of them present only once. The sample here was unsorted PBMCs, taken 0.1 years before starting antiretroviral therapy. The source is a man aged 35-49 years with HIV.

The CDR3 protein is CASSQTGRLIVSGYTF. The CDR3 DNA follows: TGTGCCAGCAGTCAAACCGGGAGGCTGATAGTATCAGGCTACACCTTC. The J gene is TRBJ1-2, the V gene TRBV7-2; D ambiguous. V gave up 6 bases and J gave up 8 bases, with 25 bases separating them. Germline CDR1 reads SGHTA; CDR2 reads FQGNSA. The CDR3 runs 16 residues.

The genes are TRBV14 and TRBJ2-5, with TRBD2 as a possible D gene (5 bases). Trimming took off 4 bases at V and 0 bases at J, with 9 bases between the two ends. The germline gives CDR1 SGHDN, CDR2 FVKESK. CDR3 length: 14 residues. The DNA for the CDR3 is TGTGCCAGCAGCCTCGGACTCTACCAAGAGACCCAGTACTTC. This translates into CASSLGLYQETQYF.

The chain joins TRBV7-9 to TRBJ2-7; D possibly corresponds to TRBD1 (6 bases). CDR1 and CDR2 (germline): SEHNR, FQNEAQ (reference sequence). This CDR3 has 14 residues. V was clipped by 5 bases and J by 0 bases, with 11 bases between them. The CDR3 region has the DNA TGTGCCAGCAGCATCGGACAGAGCTCCTACGAGCAGTACTTC. It encodes CASSIGQSSYEQYF.

The chain employs TRBV4-1 and TRBJ1-2; D gene ambiguous. The V end was cut by 3 bases, the J end by 1 base, with 9 bases between. The CDR3 is 14 residues long. Germline V gives CDR1 MGHRA, CDR2 YSYEKL. CDR3 coding DNA: TGCGCCAGCAGCCAGACGGGGAGTAACTATGGCTACACCTTC. Protein: CASSQTGSNYGYTF.

The V gene is TRBV28, the J gene TRBJ2-3; no clear D gene. V was pared by 2 bases and J by 7 bases, with 10 bases between. The length of the CDR3 is 13 residues. CDR1 is MDHEN and CDR2 is SYDVKM in the germline V gene. CDR3 nucleotides: TGTGCCAGCAGTTTAGTAGTAAGAAATACGCAGTATTTT. Translating it yields CASSLVVRNTQYF.

The rearrangement links TRBV28 to TRBJ1-2; TRBD1 aligns across 8 bases. V gave up 5 bases and J gave up 5 bases; unmatched junction bases: 13. The germline gives CDR1 MDHEN, CDR2 SYDVKM. The CDR3 runs 16 residues. CDR3 nucleotides: TGTGCCAGCAGTCCGTCGGACAGGGACCACCATTATGGCTACACCTTC. Protein: CASSPSDRDHHYGYTF.

The rearrangement links TRBV4-3 to TRBJ2-5; 11 bases align to TRBD1. After removal of 4 bases from V and 5 bases from J, the junction contained 0 bases not matched to a gene. Per the germline V gene, CDR1 is LGHNA and CDR2 is YSLEER. The CDR3 sequence is 13 residues long. The CDR3 is CASSRDRGETQYF. DNA of the CDR3: TGCGCCAGCAGCCGGGACAGGGGGGAGACCCAGTACTTC.

The rearrangement joins TRBV13 to TRBJ2-7; 11 bases agree with TRBD1. This CDR3 has 13 amino acids. From germline, CDR1 is PRHDT and CDR2 FYEKMQ (reference sequence). J gave up 5 bases and V 5 bases, and 2 bases lay outside the gene matches. Here the CDR3 reads CASSMDRGHEQYF. Here the CDR3 DNA reads TGTGCCAGCAGCATGGACAGGGGGCACGAGCAGTACTTC.

This clone was seen once. This chain connects TRBV6-5 to TRBJ1-5; D gene unclear. Trimming removed 0 bases at V and 9 bases at J, with 9 bases between. CDR3 size: 13 residues. Germline CDR1 and CDR2: MNHEY and SVGAGI. CDR3 DNA sequence: TGTGCCAGCAGTTACTCGGACGAGGGGCCCCAGCATTTT. Translating it yields CASSYSDEGPQHF.

The chain employs TRBV20-1 and TRBJ2-5, with D possibly being TRBD1 or TRBD2 (5 bases each). Trimming took off 7 bases at V and 4 bases at J, with 10 bases between the two ends. CDR3 size: 11 residues. The germline gives CDR1 DFQATT, CDR2 SNEGSKA (reference sequence). CDR3 nucleotide sequence: TGCAGTGGTAGGGGAGCAGAGACCCAGTACTTC. It yields the protein CSGRGAETQYF.

CDR3 sequence (DNA): TGCGCCAGCAGCCAAGAGTTTGGCGGGGGGACAGATACGCAGTATTTT. Amino acid sequence: CASSQEFGGGTDTQYF. The chain recombines TRBV4-3 with TRBJ2-3; 8 nucleotides align to TRBD2. The V and J ends lost 0 bases and 3 bases, in that order; junction bases with no gene match: 5. Germline V CDR1 and CDR2: LGHNA, YSLEER. The length of the CDR3 is 16 residues.

The V and J genes are TRBV28 and TRBJ2-7, with D possibly matching TRBD2 (5 bases). The CDR3 has 13 residues. CDR1 is MDHEN, CDR2 SYDVKM, per germline. V was pared by 2 bases and J by 3 bases, with 8 bases between. CDR3 in DNA: TGTGCCAGCAGTTTACGAGGGATCTACGAGCAGTACTTC. Translating it yields CASSLRGIYEQYF.

The chain couples TRBV7-2 to TRBJ2-1, with D possibly TRBD1 on 5 matching bases. From germline, CDR1 is SGHTA and CDR2 FQGNSA. The CDR3 has 15 residues. Trimming removed 0 bases from V and 15 bases from J, with 21 bases in between. The CDR3 sequence is CASSLALSGQGSTFF. In DNA form, the CDR3 reads TGTGCCAGCAGCTTAGCGCTAAGTGGGCAGGGCTCAACGTTCTTC. Full variable domain (outside the CDR3, taken from reference TRBV7-2 and TRBJ2-1): GAGVSQSPSNKVTEKGKDVELRCDPISGHTALYWYRQSLGQGLEFLIYFQGNSAPDKSGLPSDRFSAERTGGSVSTLTIQRTQQEDSAVYLCASSLALSGQGSTFFGPGTRLTVL.

The J gene is TRBJ1-4, the V gene TRBV5-1; maybe TRBD1 (6 bases). CDR3 length: 14 residues. Trimming shortened V by 3 bases and J by 7 bases, and 13 bases separated the two germline ends. CDR1 is SGHRS, CDR2 YFSETQ, per germline. The CDR3 DNA is TGCGCCAGCAGCTGGAGGGGGGAAGGTGAAAAACTGTTTTTT. This codes for CASSWRGEGEKLFF. Using reference TRBV5-1 and TRBJ1-4 for the parts outside the CDR3, the full variable domain is KAGVTQTPRYLIKTRGQQVTLSCSPISGHRSVSWYQQTPGQGLQFLFEYFSETQRNKGNFPGRFSGRQFSNSRSEMNVSTLELGDSALYLCASSWRGEGEKLFFGSGTQLSVL.

The chain links TRBV11-1 to TRBJ2-2; D possibly corresponds to TRBD1 (6 bases). Germline CDR1 reads SGHAT; CDR2 reads FQDESV (reference sequence). Trimming cost V 4 bases and J 6 bases, with 15 bases left between them. The CDR3 is made up of 15 amino acids. This chain's CDR3 is CASSYSTGLSGELFF. In nucleotides, the CDR3 is TGTGCCAGCAGCTATTCTACAGGGTTATCCGGGGAGCTGTTTTTT. Full variable domain (remainder filled in from reference TRBV11-1 and TRBJ2-2): EAEVAQSPRYKITEKSQAVAFWCDPISGHATLYWYRQILGQGPELLVQFQDESVVDDSQLPKDRFSAERLKGVDSTLKIQPAELGDSAMYLCASSYSTGLSGELFFGEGSRLTVL.

This clone is a singleton in its sample. This CDR3 is also generated by other DNA sequences in the sample. CDR3 nucleotides: TGCGCCAGCAGCCAGGGAGGGAGCCAAGAGACCCAGTACTTC. Translated, it gives CASSQGGSQETQYF. V is TRBV4-3 and J is TRBJ2-5, with 7 bases identical to TRBD2. V was pared by 3 bases and J by 1 base, with 2 bases of the junction left unmatched. This CDR3 has 14 amino acids. The germline V gene has CDR1 LGHNA and CDR2 YSLEER.

The rearrangement links TRBV28 to TRBJ1-2; 7 bases agree with TRBD1. In germline, CDR1 is MDHEN, CDR2 SYDVKM. This CDR3 has 16 residues. Trimming at V came to 10 bases and at J to 0 bases, leaving 14 bases not matched to a gene. This chain's CDR3 is CATSSGTDSANYGYTF. CDR3 nucleotides: TGTGCCACAAGCTCGGGGACAGATAGTGCTAACTATGGCTACACCTTC.

This chain joins TRBV6-5 and TRBJ2-5, with a possible D match to TRBD2 (7 bases). CDR3 size: 14 residues. Trimming pared 6 bases from V and 5 bases from J, leaving 16 bases between. Per germline, CDR1 MNHEY and CDR2 SVGAGI. CDR3 nucleotides: TGTGCCAGCAGAAAGGGGGGGGCGGCGGAGACCCAGTACTTC. Translated: CASRKGGAAETQYF.